This T cell receptor (beta chain) was documented in a study of blood T cell repertoires in COVID-19. Whole-study context: Acute-phase and convalescent COVID-19 samples originated in the United States, Italy and Spain. T cells, B-cell-depleted T cells, or PBMCs supplied cDNA or gDNA.

Germline V gives CDR1 MNHEY, CDR2 SMNVEV (reference sequence). Trimming took off 3 bases at V and 2 bases at J, with 8 bases between the two ends. The CDR3 has 14 amino acids. Per the original data handling: Nucleated cell number was recorded as an estimate derived from reference gene primer amplification. The table came from immunoSEQ multiplex PCR; TCRdb's copy has only in-frame clones and leaves some out. Clonal size and the V and J genes are those of that table, whereas D and trimming came from the DNA. The profile covers some 150,000 clones, with 81% appearing a single time and about 8.4% taken by the ten largest.

The rearrangement uses TRBV27 and TRBJ1-5; D unclear. This receptor was identified in a woman aged 55 to 70 with active or convalescent COVID-19. What was sequenced was peripheral blood. CDR3 nucleotides: TGTGCCAGCAGTTTCGGGAGGGGCAATCAGCCCCAGCATTTT. Protein sequence: CASSFGRGNQPQHF.